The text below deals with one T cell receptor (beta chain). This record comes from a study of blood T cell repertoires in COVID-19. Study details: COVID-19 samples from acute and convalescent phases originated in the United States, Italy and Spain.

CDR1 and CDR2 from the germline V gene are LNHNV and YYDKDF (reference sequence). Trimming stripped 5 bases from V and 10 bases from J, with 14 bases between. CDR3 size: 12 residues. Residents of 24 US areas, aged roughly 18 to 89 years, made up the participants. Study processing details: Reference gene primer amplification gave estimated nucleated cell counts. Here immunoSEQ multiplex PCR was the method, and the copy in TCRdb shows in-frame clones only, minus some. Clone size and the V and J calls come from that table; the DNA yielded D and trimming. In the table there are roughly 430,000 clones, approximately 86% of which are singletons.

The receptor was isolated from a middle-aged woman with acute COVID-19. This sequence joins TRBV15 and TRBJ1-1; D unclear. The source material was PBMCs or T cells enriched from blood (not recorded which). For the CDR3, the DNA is TGTGCCACCAGCGGAACAGCCCTTGGAGCTTTCTTT. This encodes CATSGTALGAFF.